The source of this T cell receptor (beta chain) is a study of identical twins. The CDR3 loop spans 14 amino acids. Trimming removed 3 bases at V and 5 bases at J, with 12 bases between. Per the germline V gene, CDR1 is SGHRS and CDR2 is YFSETQ. TCRdb passed the 5' RACE reads through MiXCR, listing each CDR3 protein once. The sample contains 1.5 million to 2 million distinct CDR3 sequences, around a third of which appear only once. This clonotype was sampled from a newborn girl in good health. The V call is TRBV5-1, the J call TRBJ1-3, with D possibly TRBD1 on 6 matching bases. Sequencing was done on a sample of cord blood. The CDR3: CASSSDRARNTIYF. CDR3 nucleotide sequence: TGCGCCAGCAGCTCGGACAGAGCCCGAAACACCATATATTTT. Full variable domain (remainder filled in from reference TRBV5-1 and TRBJ1-3): KAGVTQTPRYLIKTRGQQVTLSCSPISGHRSVSWYQQTPGQGLQFLFEYFSETQRNKGNFPGRFSGRQFSNSRSEMNVSTLELGDSALYLCASSSDRARNTIYFGEGSWLTVV.